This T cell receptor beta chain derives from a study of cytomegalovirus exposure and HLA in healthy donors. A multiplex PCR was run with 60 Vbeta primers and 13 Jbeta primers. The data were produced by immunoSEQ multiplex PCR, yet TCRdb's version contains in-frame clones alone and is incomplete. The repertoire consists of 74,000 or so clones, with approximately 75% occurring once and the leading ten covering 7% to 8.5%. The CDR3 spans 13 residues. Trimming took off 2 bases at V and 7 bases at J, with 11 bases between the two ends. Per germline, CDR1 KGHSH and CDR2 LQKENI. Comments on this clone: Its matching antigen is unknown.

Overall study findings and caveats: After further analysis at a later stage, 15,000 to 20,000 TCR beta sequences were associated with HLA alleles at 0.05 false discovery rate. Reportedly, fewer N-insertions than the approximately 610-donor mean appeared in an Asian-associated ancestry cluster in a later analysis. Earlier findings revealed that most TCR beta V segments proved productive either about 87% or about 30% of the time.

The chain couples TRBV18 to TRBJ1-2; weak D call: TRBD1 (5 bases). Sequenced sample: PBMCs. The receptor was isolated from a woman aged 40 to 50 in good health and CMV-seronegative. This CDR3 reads CASSPESRVGYTF. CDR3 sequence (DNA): TGTGCCAGCTCACCAGAGTCCAGGGTTGGCTACACCTTC.